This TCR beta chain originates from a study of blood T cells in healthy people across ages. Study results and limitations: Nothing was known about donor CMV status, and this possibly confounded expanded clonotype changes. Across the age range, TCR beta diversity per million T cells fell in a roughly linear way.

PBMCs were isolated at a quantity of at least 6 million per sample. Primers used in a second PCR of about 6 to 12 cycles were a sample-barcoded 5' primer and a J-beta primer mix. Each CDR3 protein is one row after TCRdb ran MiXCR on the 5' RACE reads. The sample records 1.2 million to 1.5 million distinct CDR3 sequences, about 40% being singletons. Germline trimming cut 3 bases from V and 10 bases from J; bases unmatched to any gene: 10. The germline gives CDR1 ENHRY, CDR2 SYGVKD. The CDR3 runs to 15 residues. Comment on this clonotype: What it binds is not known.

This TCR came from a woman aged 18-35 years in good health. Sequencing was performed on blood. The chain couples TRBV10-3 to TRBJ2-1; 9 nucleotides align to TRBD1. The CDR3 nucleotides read TGTGCCATCAGTGAATCGCCCCAGACAGGGGGAGAGCAGTTCTTC. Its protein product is CAISESPQTGGEQFF.